These T cell receptor beta chains were read from a single sample in a study of neurological immune-mediated disorders. TCRdb processed the 5' RACE reads anew with MiXCR; each CDR3 protein has one entry. The profile covers fewer than 60,000 distinct CDR3 sequences, with about 4.1% appearing a single time and 5% to 7% taken by the ten largest. The sequenced sample consisted of PBMCs. These receptor sequences come from a man between 60 and 75 years old with multiple sclerosis. Each CDR3 is given with its conserved first and last residue. D genes are given only for firm matches. Size is omitted from some rows. Given values are once, few, many or a class for expanded clones.

j_gene: TRBJ2-2
v_gene: TRBV11-2
abundance: many
d_gene: TRBD2
CDR3aa: CASSFPGTSGGSLVTGELFF
CDR3nt: TGTGCCAGCAGCTTCCCCGGGACTAGCGGGGGGTCGTTGGTTACCGGGGAGCTGTTTTTT

j_gene: TRBJ1-1
v_gene: TRBV18
abundance: NA
d_gene: NA
CDR3aa: CASSPLQQGTLNTDAFF
CDR3nt: TGTGCCAGCTCACCACTTCAACAGGGTACCCTTAACACTGATGCTTTCTTT

j_gene: TRBJ2-5
v_gene: TRBV5-1
abundance: medium-sized
d_gene: NA
CDR3aa: CASSLVEETQYF
CDR3nt: TGCGCCAGCAGCTTGGTGGAAGAGACCCAGTACTTC

j_gene: TRBJ2-7
v_gene: TRBV3-1
abundance: many
d_gene: NA
CDR3aa: CASSQGTASYEQYF
CDR3nt: TGTGCCAGCAGCCAAGGGACGGCCTCCTACGAGCAGTACTTC

j_gene: TRBJ2-5
v_gene: TRBV5-1
abundance: many
d_gene: NA
CDR3aa: CASSLGLSWQETQYF
CDR3nt: TGCGCCAGCAGCTTAGGGCTCTCGTGGCAAGAGACCCAGTACTTC

j_gene: TRBJ2-3
v_gene: TRBV20-1
abundance: many
d_gene: NA
CDR3aa: CSAGPGTPNTQYF
CDR3nt: TGCAGTGCTGGGCCAGGGACCCCCAATACGCAGTATTTT

j_gene: TRBJ1-2
v_gene: TRBV20-1
abundance: many
d_gene: TRBD1
CDR3aa: CSASDQQGGERYGYTF
CDR3nt: TGCAGTGCTAGCGACCAACAGGGGGGGGAACGCTATGGCTACACCTTC

j_gene: TRBJ1-1
v_gene: TRBV4-2
abundance: many
d_gene: NA
CDR3aa: CASSQESQLGTEAFF
CDR3nt: TGTGCCAGCAGCCAAGAATCCCAACTCGGGACTGAAGCTTTCTTT

j_gene: TRBJ2-5
v_gene: TRBV7-7
abundance: many
d_gene: NA
CDR3aa: CASSLNVGEETQYF
CDR3nt: TGTGCCAGCAGCTTAAACGTGGGGGAAGAGACCCAGTACTTC

j_gene: TRBJ2-4
v_gene: TRBV9
abundance: many
d_gene: TRBD2
CDR3aa: CASSVEGGSKNIQYF
CDR3nt: TGTGCCAGCAGCGTAGAGGGAGGGTCAAAAAACATTCAGTACTTC

j_gene: TRBJ2-3
v_gene: TRBV20-1
abundance: many
d_gene: TRBD1
CDR3aa: CSARGVDRGTDTQYF
CDR3nt: TGCAGTGCTAGAGGAGTGGACAGGGGGACAGATACGCAGTATTTT

j_gene: TRBJ2-7
v_gene: TRBV5-1
abundance: many
d_gene: NA
CDR3aa: CASSSRTGSSYEQYF
CDR3nt: TGCGCCAGCAGCTCACGGACCGGCAGCTCCTACGAGCAGTACTTC

j_gene: TRBJ2-5
v_gene: TRBV24-1
abundance: few
d_gene: NA
CDR3aa: CATSGGSQETQYF
CDR3nt: TGTGCCACCAGCGGCGGCAGTCAAGAGACCCAGTACTTC

j_gene: TRBJ2-1
v_gene: TRBV7-9
abundance: many
d_gene: TRBD2
CDR3aa: CASNRLAGAGNEQFF
CDR3nt: TGTGCCAGCAACCGACTAGCGGGAGCCGGCAATGAGCAGTTCTTC

j_gene: TRBJ1-2
v_gene: TRBV20-1
abundance: NA
d_gene: NA
CDR3aa: CSARRDMGYGYTF
CDR3nt: TGCAGTGCTAGACGGGACATGGGCTATGGCTACACCTTC

j_gene: TRBJ2-7
v_gene: TRBV20-1
abundance: many
d_gene: NA
CDR3aa: CSAGVHGFSEQYF
CDR3nt: TGCAGTGCTGGGGTTCACGGTTTTTCCGAGCAGTACTTC

j_gene: TRBJ1-6
v_gene: TRBV12-3/TRBV12-4
abundance: many
d_gene: NA
CDR3aa: CASSFRTDNSPLHF
CDR3nt: TGTGCCAGCAGTTTCAGAACAGATAATTCACCCCTCCACTTT

j_gene: TRBJ2-2
v_gene: TRBV27
abundance: many
d_gene: NA
CDR3aa: CASSPTGSPPGELFF
CDR3nt: TGTGCCAGCAGCCCCACAGGGTCCCCACCCGGGGAGCTGTTTTTT

j_gene: TRBJ1-1
v_gene: TRBV5-6
abundance: many
d_gene: NA
CDR3aa: CASSSLDRDGNTEAFF
CDR3nt: TGTGCCAGCAGCTCCCTGGATCGAGACGGGAACACTGAAGCTTTCTTT

j_gene: TRBJ2-3
v_gene: TRBV7-3
abundance: few
d_gene: TRBD2
CDR3aa: CASSPSGGPTDTQYF
CDR3nt: TGTGCCAGCAGCCCTAGCGGGGGGCCGACAGATACGCAGTATTTT

j_gene: TRBJ1-2
v_gene: TRBV29-1
abundance: many
d_gene: NA
CDR3aa: CSVPRTDWYGYTF
CDR3nt: TGCAGCGTGCCCCGGACAGACTGGTATGGCTACACCTTC

j_gene: TRBJ2-4
v_gene: TRBV20-1
abundance: many
d_gene: NA
CDR3aa: CSAGGTDVQYF
CDR3nt: TGCAGTGCTGGCGGGACAGACGTTCAGTACTTC

j_gene: TRBJ2-2
v_gene: TRBV10-3
abundance: many
d_gene: NA
CDR3aa: CAISESSNTGELFF
CDR3nt: TGTGCCATCAGTGAGTCGTCGAACACCGGGGAGCTGTTTTTT

j_gene: TRBJ1-3
v_gene: TRBV7-9
abundance: many
d_gene: NA
CDR3aa: CASSLGVLTVSGNTIYF
CDR3nt: TGTGCCAGCAGCTTAGGGGTTTTAACAGTCTCTGGAAACACCATATATTTT

j_gene: TRBJ2-7
v_gene: TRBV29-1
abundance: many
d_gene: NA
CDR3aa: CSVILGGRTSYEQYF
CDR3nt: TGCAGCGTTATCTTAGGGGGTAGGACCTCCTACGAGCAGTACTTC

j_gene: TRBJ2-7
v_gene: TRBV29-1
abundance: few
d_gene: NA
CDR3aa: CSVGGTYEQYF
CDR3nt: TGCAGCGTTGGGGGCACCTACGAGCAGTACTTC

j_gene: TRBJ2-1
v_gene: TRBV5-1
abundance: many
d_gene: NA
CDR3aa: CASSLGHEGNEQFF
CDR3nt: TGCGCCAGCAGCTTGGGCCACGAAGGGAATGAGCAGTTCTTC

j_gene: TRBJ2-7
v_gene: TRBV6-6
abundance: NA
d_gene: NA
CDR3aa: CASSPPSGAPTEQYF
CDR3nt: TGTGCCAGCAGTCCCCCCTCGGGGGCCCCCACCGAGCAGTACTTC

j_gene: TRBJ1-2
v_gene: TRBV25-1
abundance: many
d_gene: TRBD1
CDR3aa: CASSGTGVGYGYTF
CDR3nt: TGTGCCAGCAGTGGAACAGGGGTTGGCTATGGCTACACCTTC

j_gene: TRBJ2-7
v_gene: TRBV9
abundance: medium-sized
d_gene: NA
CDR3aa: CASSAGEGTQYF
CDR3nt: TGTGCCAGCAGCGCCGGCGAGGGGACTCAGTACTTC

j_gene: TRBJ2-1
v_gene: TRBV18
abundance: NA
d_gene: NA
CDR3aa: CASSNSPVGLDEQFF
CDR3nt: TGTGCCAGCTCCAACTCCCCGGTGGGGCTCGATGAGCAGTTCTTC

j_gene: TRBJ1-6
v_gene: TRBV27
abundance: many
d_gene: TRBD1
CDR3aa: CASSFKQGASPLHF
CDR3nt: TGTGCCAGCAGTTTTAAACAGGGGGCTTCACCCCTCCACTTT

j_gene: TRBJ2-2
v_gene: TRBV5-1
abundance: many
d_gene: NA
CDR3aa: CASRVGGTGELFF
CDR3nt: TGCGCCAGCCGCGTCGGAGGAACCGGGGAGCTGTTTTTT

j_gene: TRBJ2-7
v_gene: TRBV7-8
abundance: many
d_gene: NA
CDR3aa: CASSSPPGSSYRYEQYF
CDR3nt: TGTGCCAGCAGCTCCCCCCCGGGTAGTAGTTACAGGTACGAGCAGTACTTC

j_gene: TRBJ1-6
v_gene: TRBV7-6
abundance: many
d_gene: NA
CDR3aa: CASSLGAQGSSYNSPLHF
CDR3nt: TGTGCCAGCAGCTTAGGAGCTCAGGGGAGCTCCTATAATTCACCCCTCCACTTT

j_gene: TRBJ1-5
v_gene: TRBV7-6
abundance: many
d_gene: NA
CDR3aa: CASSSRGDQPQHF
CDR3nt: TGTGCCAGCAGCTCTCGCGGGGATCAGCCCCAGCATTTT

j_gene: TRBJ2-2
v_gene: TRBV20-1
abundance: many
d_gene: NA
CDR3aa: CSAPRGFTGQWTGELFF
CDR3nt: TGCAGTGCTCCCAGGGGATTTACAGGGCAGTGGACCGGGGAGCTGTTTTTT

j_gene: TRBJ2-3
v_gene: TRBV29-1
abundance: many
d_gene: NA
CDR3aa: CSVDPGTDTQYF
CDR3nt: TGCAGCGTTGACCCGGGCACAGATACGCAGTATTTT

j_gene: TRBJ2-5
v_gene: TRBV5-6
abundance: many
d_gene: TRBD1
CDR3aa: CASSTTGGETQYF
CDR3nt: TGTGCCAGCAGCACAACAGGGGGTGAGACCCAGTACTTC

j_gene: TRBJ2-2
v_gene: TRBV6-8
abundance: many
d_gene: NA
CDR3aa: CASSKRKPGDSYTGELFF
CDR3nt: TGTGCCAGCAGTAAACGTAAACCGGGGGACAGTTACACCGGGGAGCTGTTTTTT

j_gene: TRBJ2-1
v_gene: TRBV20-1
abundance: many
d_gene: NA
CDR3aa: CSARTLHSSGLSSYNEQFF
CDR3nt: TGCAGTGCTAGAACTCTTCACTCGTCTGGACTCTCTTCCTACAATGAGCAGTTCTTC

j_gene: TRBJ2-3
v_gene: TRBV29-1
abundance: few
d_gene: NA
CDR3aa: CSVARTDTQYF
CDR3nt: TGCAGCGTTGCCCGCACAGATACGCAGTATTTT

j_gene: TRBJ1-1
v_gene: TRBV7-9
abundance: many
d_gene: NA
CDR3aa: CASTKIAEAFF
CDR3nt: TGTGCCAGCACCAAAATCGCTGAAGCTTTCTTT

j_gene: TRBJ1-3
v_gene: TRBV11-2
abundance: many
d_gene: NA
CDR3aa: CASSFERNTIYF
CDR3nt: TGTGCCAGCAGCTTCGAAAGAAACACCATATATTTT

j_gene: TRBJ1-6
v_gene: TRBV20-1
abundance: many
d_gene: NA
CDR3aa: CSARGRSDNSPLHF
CDR3nt: TGCAGTGCTAGAGGGCGGTCGGACAATTCACCCCTCCACTTT

j_gene: TRBJ1-1
v_gene: TRBV5-1
abundance: few
d_gene: NA
CDR3aa: CASSPPGAEAFF
CDR3nt: TGCGCCAGCAGCCCACCCGGGGCTGAAGCTTTCTTT

j_gene: TRBJ2-7
v_gene: TRBV4-1
abundance: many
d_gene: NA
CDR3aa: CASSRLISNEQYF
CDR3nt: TGCGCCAGCAGCCGCTTAATAAGTAACGAGCAGTACTTC

j_gene: TRBJ2-7
v_gene: TRBV10-3
abundance: many
d_gene: NA
CDR3aa: CAISDAVAYEQYF
CDR3nt: TGTGCCATCAGTGATGCAGTCGCCTACGAGCAGTACTTC